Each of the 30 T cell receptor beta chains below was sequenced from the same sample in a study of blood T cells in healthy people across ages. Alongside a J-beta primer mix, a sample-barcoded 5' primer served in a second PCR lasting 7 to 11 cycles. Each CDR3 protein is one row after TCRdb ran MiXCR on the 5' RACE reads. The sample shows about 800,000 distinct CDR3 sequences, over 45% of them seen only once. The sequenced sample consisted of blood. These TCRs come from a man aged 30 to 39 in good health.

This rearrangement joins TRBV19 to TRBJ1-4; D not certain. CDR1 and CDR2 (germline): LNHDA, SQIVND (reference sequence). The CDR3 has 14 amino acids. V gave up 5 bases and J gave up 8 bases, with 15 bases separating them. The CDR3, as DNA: TGTGCCAGTAGTGGGCCCGCCTCGGGCGAAAAACTGTTTTTT. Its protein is CASSGPASGEKLFF.

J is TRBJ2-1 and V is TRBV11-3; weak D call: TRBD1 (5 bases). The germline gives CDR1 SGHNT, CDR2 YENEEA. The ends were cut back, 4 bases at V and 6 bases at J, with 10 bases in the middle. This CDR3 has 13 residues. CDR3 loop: CASSSQAPNEQFF. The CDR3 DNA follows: TGTGCCAGCAGCTCACAGGCCCCCAATGAGCAGTTCTTC.

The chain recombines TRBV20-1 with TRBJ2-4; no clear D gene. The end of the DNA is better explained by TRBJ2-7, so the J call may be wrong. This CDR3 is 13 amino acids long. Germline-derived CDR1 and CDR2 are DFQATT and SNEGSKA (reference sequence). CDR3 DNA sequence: TGCAGTGCAAGGAAAAGTCAACCCCCCGAGCAGTACTTC. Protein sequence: CSARKSQPPEQYF.

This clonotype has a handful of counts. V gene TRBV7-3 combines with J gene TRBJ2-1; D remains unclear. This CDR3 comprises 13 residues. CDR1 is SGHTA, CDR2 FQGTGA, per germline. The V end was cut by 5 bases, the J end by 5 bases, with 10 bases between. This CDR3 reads CASSLQSNNEQFF. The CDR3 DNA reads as TGTGCCAGCAGCCTACAGAGCAACAATGAGCAGTTCTTC.

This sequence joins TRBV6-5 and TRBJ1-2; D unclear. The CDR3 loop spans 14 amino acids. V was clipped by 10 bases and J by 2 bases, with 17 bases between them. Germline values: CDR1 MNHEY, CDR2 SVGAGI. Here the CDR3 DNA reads TGTGCCACCCCAACGAGAGAGGGCAACTATGGCTACACCTTC. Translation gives CATPTREGNYGYTF.

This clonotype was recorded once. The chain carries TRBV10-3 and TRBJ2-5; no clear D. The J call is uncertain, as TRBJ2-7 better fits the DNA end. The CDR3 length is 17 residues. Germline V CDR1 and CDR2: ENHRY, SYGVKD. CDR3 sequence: CAISARLLSEGFHEQYF. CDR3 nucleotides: TGTGCCATCAGTGCCCGTTTACTTTCGGAAGGGTTCCACGAGCAGTACTTC.

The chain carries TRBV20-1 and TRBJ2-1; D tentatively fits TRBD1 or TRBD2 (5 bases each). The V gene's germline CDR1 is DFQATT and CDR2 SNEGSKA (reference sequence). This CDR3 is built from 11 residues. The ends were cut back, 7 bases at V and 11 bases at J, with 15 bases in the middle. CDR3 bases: TGCAGTGGCCTGGGGGAAACTAAGCAGTTCTTC. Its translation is CSGLGETKQFF.

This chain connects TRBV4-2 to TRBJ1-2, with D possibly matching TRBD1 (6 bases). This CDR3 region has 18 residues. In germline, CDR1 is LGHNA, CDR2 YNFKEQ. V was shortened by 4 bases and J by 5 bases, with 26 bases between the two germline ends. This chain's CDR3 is CASSPSREGGFRAYGYTF. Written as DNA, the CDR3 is TGTGCCAGCAGCCCATCGAGGGAAGGGGGGTTTCGAGCATATGGCTACACCTTC.

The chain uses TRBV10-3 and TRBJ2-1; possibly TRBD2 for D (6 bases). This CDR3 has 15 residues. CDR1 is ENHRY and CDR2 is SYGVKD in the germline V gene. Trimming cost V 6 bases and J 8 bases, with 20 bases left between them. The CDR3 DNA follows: TGTGCCATCAGCGACGTTCCGACTAGTTTAGATGAGCAGTTCTTC. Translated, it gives CAISDVPTSLDEQFF.

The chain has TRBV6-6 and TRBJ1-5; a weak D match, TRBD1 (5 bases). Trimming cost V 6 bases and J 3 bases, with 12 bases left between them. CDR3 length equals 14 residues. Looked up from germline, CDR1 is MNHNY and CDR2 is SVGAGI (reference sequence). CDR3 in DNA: TGTGCCAGCAGGGGGACCGCCGCCAATCAGCCCCAGCATTTT. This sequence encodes CASRGTAANQPQHF.

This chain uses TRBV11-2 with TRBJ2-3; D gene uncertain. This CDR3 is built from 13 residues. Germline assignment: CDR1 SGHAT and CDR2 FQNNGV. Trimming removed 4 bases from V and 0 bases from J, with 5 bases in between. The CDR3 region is CASSSHSTDTQYF. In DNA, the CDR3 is TGTGCCAGCAGCTCTCATAGCACAGATACGCAGTATTTT.

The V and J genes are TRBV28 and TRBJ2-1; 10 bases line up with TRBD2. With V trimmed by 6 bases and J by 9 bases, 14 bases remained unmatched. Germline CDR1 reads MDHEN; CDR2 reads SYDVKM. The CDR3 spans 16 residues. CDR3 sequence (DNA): TGTGCCAGCAGCGAGATTAGCGGGAGGAGAAAGGGTGAGCAGTTCTTC. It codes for CASSEISGRRKGEQFF.

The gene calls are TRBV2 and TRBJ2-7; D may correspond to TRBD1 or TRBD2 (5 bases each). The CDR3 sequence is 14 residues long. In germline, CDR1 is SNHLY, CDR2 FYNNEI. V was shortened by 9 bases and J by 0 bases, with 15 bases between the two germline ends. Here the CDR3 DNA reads TGTGCCAGTAGGGACCGGGCGAACTCCTACGAGCAGTACTTC. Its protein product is CASRDRANSYEQYF.

The CDR3 protein is CSVLRGEDQPQHF. Written as DNA, the CDR3 is TGCAGTGTTCTTCGGGGGGAAGATCAGCCCCAGCATTTT. The gene calls are TRBV20-1 and TRBJ1-5; D may be TRBD1 (5 bases). The V gene's germline CDR1 is DFQATT and CDR2 SNEGSKA (reference sequence). The CDR3 runs to 13 residues. V was cut by 7 bases and J by 5 bases, with 15 bases left in between.

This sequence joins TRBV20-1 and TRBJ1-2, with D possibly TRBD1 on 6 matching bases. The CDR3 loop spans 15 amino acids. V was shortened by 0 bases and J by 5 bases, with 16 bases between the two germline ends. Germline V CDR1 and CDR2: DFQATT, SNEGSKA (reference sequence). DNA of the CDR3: TGCAGTGCTAGAGATTTCGCCGGGACATATTATGGCTACACCTTC. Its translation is CSARDFAGTYYGYTF.

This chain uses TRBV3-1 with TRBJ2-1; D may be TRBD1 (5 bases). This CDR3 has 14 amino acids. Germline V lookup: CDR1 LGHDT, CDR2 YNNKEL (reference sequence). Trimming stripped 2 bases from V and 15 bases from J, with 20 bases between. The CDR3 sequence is CASSQTAGNPTRFF. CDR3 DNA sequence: TGTGCCAGCAGCCAAACGGCAGGGAATCCGACTCGGTTCTTC.

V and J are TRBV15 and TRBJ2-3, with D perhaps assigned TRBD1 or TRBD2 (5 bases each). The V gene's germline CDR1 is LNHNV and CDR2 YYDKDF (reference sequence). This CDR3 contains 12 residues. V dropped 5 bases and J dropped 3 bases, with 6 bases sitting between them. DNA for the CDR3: TGTGCCACCAGCGGGACGACAGATACGCAGTATTTT. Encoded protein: CATSGTTDTQYF.

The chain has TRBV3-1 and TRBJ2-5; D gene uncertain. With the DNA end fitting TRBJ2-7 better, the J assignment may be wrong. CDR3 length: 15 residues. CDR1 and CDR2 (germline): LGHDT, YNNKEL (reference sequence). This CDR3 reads CASSSTPHRPVEQYF. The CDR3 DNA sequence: TGTGCCAGCAGCTCTACGCCTCACCGGCCGGTCGAGCAGTACTTC.

The CDR3 here is CASSQGQGWDTEAFF. In nucleotides, the CDR3 is TGTGCCAGCAGCCAGGGACAGGGGTGGGACACTGAAGCTTTCTTT. This sequence joins TRBV3-1 and TRBJ1-1; 10 nucleotides match TRBD1. V gave up 3 bases and J gave up 3 bases; unmatched junction bases: 4. The CDR3 length is 15 residues. CDR1 and CDR2 (germline): LGHDT, YNNKEL (reference sequence).

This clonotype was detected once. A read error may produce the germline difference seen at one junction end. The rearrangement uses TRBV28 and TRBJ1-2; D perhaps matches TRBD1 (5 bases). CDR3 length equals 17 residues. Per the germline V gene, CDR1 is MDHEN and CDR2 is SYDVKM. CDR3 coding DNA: TGTGCCAGCAGGGAGAGACCGGGACCACGGCGCGACTACGGCTACACCTTC. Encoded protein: CASRERPGPRRDYGYTF.

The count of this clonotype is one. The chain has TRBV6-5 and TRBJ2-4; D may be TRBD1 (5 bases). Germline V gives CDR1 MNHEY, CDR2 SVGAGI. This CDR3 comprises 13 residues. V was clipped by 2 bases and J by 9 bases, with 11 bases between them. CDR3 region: CASSYQGWSIQYF. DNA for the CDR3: TGTGCCAGCAGTTACCAGGGATGGAGCATTCAGTACTTC.

The CDR3 nucleotides are TGTGCCAGCAGCCCGACTAGCGCTGAGCAGTTCTTC. Translating it yields CASSPTSAEQFF. V gene TRBV27 combines with J gene TRBJ2-1, with TRBD2 matching over 8 bases. The CDR3 covers 12 residues. The germline CDR1 and CDR2 sequences are MNHEY and SMNVEV (reference sequence). Unmatched junction bases numbered 4, after V lost 6 bases and J lost 9 bases.

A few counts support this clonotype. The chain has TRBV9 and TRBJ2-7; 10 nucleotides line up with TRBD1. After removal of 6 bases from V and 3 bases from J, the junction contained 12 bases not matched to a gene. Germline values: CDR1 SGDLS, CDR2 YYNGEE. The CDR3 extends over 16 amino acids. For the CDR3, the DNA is TGTGCCAGCACCCCAGAGGCGGGACAGGGGTTCTACGAGCAGTACTTC. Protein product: CASTPEAGQGFYEQYF.

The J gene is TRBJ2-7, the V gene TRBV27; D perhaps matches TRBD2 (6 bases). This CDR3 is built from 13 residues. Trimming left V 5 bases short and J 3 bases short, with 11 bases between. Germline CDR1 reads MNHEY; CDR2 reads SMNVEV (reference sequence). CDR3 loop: CASSLRTNYEQYF. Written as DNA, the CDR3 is TGTGCCAGCAGTCTTAGGACTAACTACGAGCAGTACTTC.

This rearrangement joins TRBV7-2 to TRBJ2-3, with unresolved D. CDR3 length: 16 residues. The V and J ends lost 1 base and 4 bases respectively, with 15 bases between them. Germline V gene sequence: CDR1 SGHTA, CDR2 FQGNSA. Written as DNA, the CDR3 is TGTGCCAGCAGCTTAGAGGATATTAGCCTCCCAGATACGCAGTATTTT. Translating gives CASSLEDISLPDTQYF.

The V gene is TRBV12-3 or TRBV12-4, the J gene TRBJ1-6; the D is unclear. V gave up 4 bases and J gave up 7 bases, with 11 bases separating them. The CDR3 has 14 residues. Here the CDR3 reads CASSYGRRNSPLHF. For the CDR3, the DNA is TGTGCCAGCAGTTACGGCAGGAGGAATTCACCCCTCCACTTT.

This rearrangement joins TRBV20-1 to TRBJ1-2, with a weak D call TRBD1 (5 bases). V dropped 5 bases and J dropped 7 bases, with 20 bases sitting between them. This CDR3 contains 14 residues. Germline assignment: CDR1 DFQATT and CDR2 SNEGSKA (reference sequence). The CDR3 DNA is TGCAGTGCTGGGGCCCAGTGGGTCTCAAGTGGCTACACCTTC. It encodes CSAGAQWVSSGYTF.

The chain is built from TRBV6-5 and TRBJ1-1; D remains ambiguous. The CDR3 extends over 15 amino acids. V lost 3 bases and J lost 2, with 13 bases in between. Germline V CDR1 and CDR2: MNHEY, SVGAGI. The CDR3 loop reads CASSYSWSLNTEAFF. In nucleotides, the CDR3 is TGTGCCAGCAGTTATAGTTGGAGCTTAAACACTGAAGCTTTCTTT.

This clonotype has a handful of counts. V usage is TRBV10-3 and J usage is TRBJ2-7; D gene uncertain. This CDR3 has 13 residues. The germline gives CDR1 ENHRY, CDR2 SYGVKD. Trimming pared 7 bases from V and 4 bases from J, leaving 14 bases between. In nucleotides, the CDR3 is TGTGCCATCAAGGGTGCGGAAAGTTACGAGCAGTACTTC. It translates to CAIKGAESYEQYF.

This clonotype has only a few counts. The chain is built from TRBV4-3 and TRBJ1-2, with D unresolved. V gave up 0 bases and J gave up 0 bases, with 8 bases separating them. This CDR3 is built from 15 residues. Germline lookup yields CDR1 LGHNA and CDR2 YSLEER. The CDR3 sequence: CASSQDPLANYGYTF. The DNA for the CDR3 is TGCGCCAGCAGCCAAGATCCTCTGGCTAACTATGGCTACACCTTC.